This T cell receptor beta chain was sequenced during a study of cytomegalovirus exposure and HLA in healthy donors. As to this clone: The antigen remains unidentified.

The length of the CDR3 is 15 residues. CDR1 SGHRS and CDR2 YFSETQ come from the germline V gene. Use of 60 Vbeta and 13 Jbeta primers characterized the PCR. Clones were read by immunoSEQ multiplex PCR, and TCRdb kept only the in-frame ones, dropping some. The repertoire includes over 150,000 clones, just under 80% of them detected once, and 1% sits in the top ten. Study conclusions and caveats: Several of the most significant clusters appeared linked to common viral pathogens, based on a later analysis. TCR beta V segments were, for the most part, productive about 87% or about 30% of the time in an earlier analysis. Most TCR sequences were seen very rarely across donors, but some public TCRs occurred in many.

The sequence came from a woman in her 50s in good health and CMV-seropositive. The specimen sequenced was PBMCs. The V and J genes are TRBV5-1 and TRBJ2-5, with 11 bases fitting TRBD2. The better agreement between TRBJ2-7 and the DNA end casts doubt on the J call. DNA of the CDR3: TGCGCCAGCTCAGACCCGACTAGCGGGGTCTACGAGCAGTACTTC. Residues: CASSDPTSGVYEQYF.